Listed below are T cell receptor beta chains from one sample, sequenced in a study of blood T cell repertoires in COVID-19. Only in-frame clones appear in the TCRdb table, and some are missing; sequencing was by immunoSEQ multiplex PCR. In the table there are just over 150,000 clones, 80% to 90% of which are singletons. The sample consisted of peripheral blood. The receptors were sampled from a woman in her thirties or forties with acute or convalescent COVID-19. Both conserved end residues are part of each CDR3. A D gene is named only where the DNA matches it firmly. Clone size is given for some rows only: seen once, a few or many times, or a class if the clone is expanded.

J gene,D gene,V gene,clone size,CDR3 protein,CDR3 DNA
TRBJ2-3,TRBD1,TRBV10-2,.,CASRIGTGVVTTDTQYF,TGCGCCAGCAGGATCGGGACAGGGGTAGTAACGACAGATACGCAGTATTTT
TRBJ2-3,TRBD2,TRBV24-1,once,CATSDGGGRGTQYF,TGTGCCACCAGTGATGGGGGAGGGCGGGGTACGCAGTATTTT
TRBJ1-3,.,TRBV9,.,CASSVRGDPSGNTIYF,TGTGCCAGCAGCGTACGGGGAGATCCTTCTGGAAACACCATATATTTT
TRBJ2-7,TRBD2,TRBV11-2,.,CASSIHRVASGRAVYEQYF,TGTGCCAGCAGCATTCACAGGGTTGCTAGCGGGAGGGCCGTCTACGAGCAGTACTTC
TRBJ2-7,TRBD1,TRBV28,.,CAITGTGRGYEQYF,TGTGCCATCACCGGGACAGGGAGAGGATACGAGCAGTACTTC
TRBJ1-5,TRBD1,TRBV6-1,.,CASSARTGISNQPQHF,TGTGCCAGCAGTGCTCGGACAGGGATTAGCAATCAGCCCCAGCATTTT
TRBJ2-1,TRBD1,TRBV5-1,.,CASSLGTGNYNEQFF,TGCGCCAGCAGCCTAGGGACAGGGAACTACAATGAGCAGTTCTTC
TRBJ2-1,TRBD2,TRBV7-9,.,CASNKLAGRALGEQFF,TGTGCCAGCAACAAATTAGCCGGGAGGGCTCTCGGTGAGCAGTTCTTC
TRBJ2-7,TRBD2,TRBV11-3,.,CASSPRLADEQYF,TGTGCCAGCAGCCCCCGACTAGCGGACGAGCAGTACTTC
TRBJ2-7,TRBD1,TRBV19,.,CASRETGGSYEQYF,TGTGCCAGTAGAGAAACAGGGGGCAGCTACGAGCAGTACTTC
TRBJ1-2,.,TRBV28,.,CASKRLDYGYTF,TGTGCCAGCAAGAGGTTGGACTATGGCTACACCTTC
TRBJ2-7,.,TRBV5-6,.,CASSLVRSEQYF,TGTGCCAGCAGCCTCGTACGCAGCGAGCAGTACTTC
TRBJ2-1,TRBD1,TRBV11-3,.,CASSPGTGGNNEQFF,TGTGCCAGCAGCCCCGGGACAGGGGGTAACAATGAGCAGTTCTTC
TRBJ2-3,TRBD2,TRBV27,.,CASSFGTSGEFTDTQYF,TGTGCCAGCAGTTTTGGGACTAGCGGGGAGTTTACAGATACGCAGTATTTT
TRBJ1-1,.,TRBV10-2,.,CASGPLRYQNTEAFF,TGCGCCAGCGGGCCTCTGAGATATCAGAACACTGAAGCTTTCTTT
TRBJ2-7,TRBD1,TRBV11-3,.,CASSLDRDPEQYF,TGTGCCAGCAGCTTGGACAGGGACCCCGAGCAGTACTTC
TRBJ2-7,.,TRBV5-5,.,CASSVYRPGPEQYF,TGTGCCAGCAGCGTTTACAGGCCAGGCCCCGAGCAGTACTTC
TRBJ2-1,.,TRBV19,.,CASSIGRGEQFF,TGTGCCAGTAGTATAGGCAGAGGTGAGCAGTTCTTC
TRBJ1-6,.,TRBV28,.,CASRPDYTDYNSPLHF,TGTGCCAGCAGACCAGATTACACCGATTATAATTCACCCCTCCACTTT
TRBJ1-5,.,TRBV18,.,CASSPSGKDQPQHF,TGTGCCAGCTCACCGTCGGGGAAGGATCAGCCCCAGCATTTT
TRBJ1-4,TRBD1,TRBV7-8,.,CASSPRTGGVEKLFF,TGTGCCAGCAGCCCACGGACAGGGGGCGTAGAAAAACTGTTTTTT
TRBJ2-5,TRBD2,TRBV11-2,.,CASSLDRASGSPHQETQYF,TGTGCCAGCAGCTTAGATAGGGCTAGCGGGAGCCCCCACCAAGAGACCCAGTACTTC
TRBJ1-2,.,TRBV5-6,.,CASSFSIGQRQFYGYTF,TGTGCCAGCAGCTTTAGTATCGGACAGCGCCAGTTTTATGGCTACACCTTC
TRBJ1-5,.,TRBV7-8,.,CASSSLVGGPGGNQPQHF,TGTGCCAGCAGCTCTTTAGTCGGGGGTCCCGGTGGCAATCAGCCCCAGCATTTT
TRBJ2-3,TRBD1,TRBV7-3,.,CASRTGTGGVSDTQYF,TGTGCCAGCAGGACCGGGACAGGGGGCGTTTCAGATACGCAGTATTTT
TRBJ2-1,TRBD2,TRBV27,.,CASSLAASGGANEQFF,TGTGCCAGCAGTTTAGCGGCTAGCGGGGGGGCAAATGAGCAGTTCTTC
TRBJ2-3,TRBD2,TRBV6-1,many,CASSEGGLAGGGDTQYF,TGTGCCAGCAGTGAAGGGGGACTAGCGGGAGGAGGAGATACGCAGTATTTT
TRBJ1-5,.,TRBV19,.,CASSMVTVSNQPQHF,TGTGCCAGTAGTATGGTGACAGTAAGCAATCAGCCCCAGCATTTT
TRBJ1-4,TRBD1,TRBV9,.,CASSALGQAHNEKLFF,TGTGCCAGCAGCGCACTCGGACAGGCCCATAATGAAAAACTGTTTTTT
TRBJ2-2,TRBD2,TRBV30,.,CLGGRANTGELFF,TGTCTGGGCGGGAGGGCGAACACCGGGGAGCTGTTTTTT
TRBJ1-4,.,TRBV5-6,.,CASSGGSGNEKLFF,TGTGCCAGCAGCGGGGGGAGTGGCAATGAAAAACTGTTTTTT
TRBJ1-4,TRBD1,TRBV19,.,CASSIRTGAEKLFF,TGTGCCAGTAGTATCCGTACAGGGGCCGAAAAACTGTTTTTT
TRBJ2-1,TRBD1,TRBV3-1/TRBV3-2,.,CASSQQGAPYNEQFF,TGTGCCAGCAGTCAGCAGGGGGCCCCATACAATGAGCAGTTCTTC
TRBJ1-1,.,TRBV7-2,.,CASSHDRQEAFF,TGTGCCAGCAGCCATGATAGACAGGAAGCTTTCTTT
TRBJ1-6,TRBD1,TRBV7-2,.,CASSLRGDSNSPLHF,TGTGCCAGCAGCTTAAGAGGGGACAGTAATTCACCCCTCCACTTT
TRBJ2-7,TRBD1,TRBV5-1,.,CANSYRSGQGLSYEQYF,TGCGCCAACAGCTACCGTAGCGGACAGGGTTTAAGCTACGAGCAGTACTTC
TRBJ1-4,.,TRBV14,once,CASSPYADSKLFF,TGTGCCAGCAGCCCCTACGCGGACAGTAAACTGTTTTTT
TRBJ2-3,.,TRBV7-3,.,CASSPTVRGADTQYF,TGTGCCAGCAGCCCCACGGTTCGGGGAGCAGATACGCAGTATTTT
TRBJ1-2,.,TRBV19,.,CASTTSPAGGGVYGYTF,TGTGCCAGTACAACCTCACCTGCGGGGGGGGGAGTGTATGGCTACACCTTC
TRBJ2-2,TRBD1,TRBV7-2,.,CASSLVWGQMNTGELFF,TGTGCCAGCAGCTTAGTGTGGGGACAGATGAACACCGGGGAGCTGTTTTTT
TRBJ2-1,TRBD1,TRBV5-1,.,CASSLVGTEIRNEQFF,TGCGCCAGCAGCTTGGTAGGGACAGAAATCAGGAATGAGCAGTTCTTC
TRBJ2-7,TRBD2,TRBV27,.,CASSPGLMDYEQYF,TGTGCCAGCAGTCCGGGACTAATGGATTACGAGCAGTACTTC
TRBJ2-7,.,TRBV28,.,CASSFSGYFYEQYF,TGTGCCAGCAGTTTTTCGGGGTACTTTTACGAGCAGTACTTC
TRBJ2-1,.,TRBV7-3,once,CASSSRDNEQFF,TGTGCCAGCAGCTCTAGAGACAATGAGCAGTTCTTC